The source of this TCR beta chain is a study of early T cells in non-severe SARS-CoV-2 infection. The V gene end was trimmed by 4 bases and the J gene end by 2 bases; junction bases not matched to a gene: 7. CDR3 length: 15 residues. Germline V gives CDR1 SGHRS, CDR2 YFSETQ. The TCR library protocol attached unique molecular identifiers to the individual cDNA molecules. One entry per CDR3 protein, called by TCRdb with MiXCR from the 5' RACE reads. The repertoire holds tens of thousands of distinct CDR3 sequences, with about 4.8% as singletons. This clonotype was seen repeatedly, ten times or more. The TCR sequence derives from an adult who was a healthcare worker with PCR-confirmed SARS-CoV-2 infection or an uninfected control (not recorded which). Sequenced: whole blood. The gene calls are TRBV5-1 and TRBJ1-2; 8 nucleotides line up with TRBD1. For the CDR3, the DNA is TGCGCCAGCAGCCCGTGGACAGGGCCCAACTATGGCTACACCTTC. It yields the protein CASSPWTGPNYGYTF.